The 22 T cell receptor beta chains reported below all come from one sample, sequenced in a study of T cell responses to AZD1222 COVID-19 vaccine. Repertoires were generated with immunoSEQ multiplex PCR, while TCRdb's copy carries only in-frame clones and drops some. The sample consists of 150,000 to 200,000 clones, more than 80% of them appearing once. Sequencing used peripheral blood, obtained on day 0 of AZD1222 vaccination. The receptors originated from an adult in good health.

The rearrangement links TRBV18 to TRBJ2-3, with D tentatively TRBD2 (5 bases). CDR1 is KGHSH and CDR2 is LQKENI in the germline V gene. The CDR3 is 16 residues long. Trimming removed 0 bases from V and 4 bases from J, with 14 bases in between. CDR3 in amino acids: CASSPPDGIVSDTQYF. The CDR3 DNA is TGTGCCAGCTCACCACCGGACGGGATCGTTTCAGATACGCAGTATTTT.

The rearrangement joins TRBV2 to TRBJ1-1; the D gene is possibly TRBD1 (5 bases). Germline CDR1 is SNHLY and CDR2 is FYNNEI. This CDR3 spans 14 amino acids. V was shortened by 4 bases and J by 4 bases, with 13 bases between the two germline ends. CDR3 in DNA: TGTGCCAGCAGTGTTGGAGGGGTTGGCACTGAAGCTTTCTTT. It translates to CASSVGGVGTEAFF.

The chain links TRBV6-1 to TRBJ1-1; D is ambiguous. Trimming stripped 0 bases from V and 4 bases from J, with 6 bases between. Germline V lookup: CDR1 MNHNS, CDR2 SASEGT. The CDR3 loop spans 13 amino acids. The chain's CDR3 is CASSEAPSTEAFF. The CDR3 nucleotides read TGTGCCAGCAGTGAAGCTCCTAGCACTGAAGCTTTCTTT.

V usage is TRBV5-1 and J usage is TRBJ1-3; the match to TRBD1 covers 10 bases. V lost 4 bases to trimming and J lost 2 bases; unmatched junction nucleotides: 3. The germline CDR1 and CDR2 sequences are SGHRS and YFSETQ. This CDR3 comprises 15 residues. The CDR3 protein is CASSAGQGTGNTIYF. The DNA for the CDR3 is TGCGCCAGCAGCGCGGGACAGGGGACTGGAAACACCATATATTTT. Variable domain in full (rest from reference TRBV5-1 and TRBJ1-3): KAGVTQTPRYLIKTRGQQVTLSCSPISGHRSVSWYQQTPGQGLQFLFEYFSETQRNKGNFPGRFSGRQFSNSRSEMNVSTLELGDSALYLCASSAGQGTGNTIYFGEGSWLTVV.

This clone occurred once. The V and J genes are TRBV7-9 and TRBJ1-3, with D unresolved. In germline, CDR1 is SEHNR, CDR2 FQNEAQ (reference sequence). V was shortened by 5 bases and J by 6 bases, with 11 bases between the two germline ends. This CDR3 is built from 13 residues. CDR3 sequence reads: CASSPEWENTIYF. CDR3 nucleotide sequence: TGTGCCAGCAGCCCCGAGTGGGAAAACACCATATATTTT.

The chain combines TRBV4-1 with TRBJ1-4, with D maybe TRBD1 (6 bases). The germline CDR1 and CDR2 sequences are MGHRA and YSYEKL. The CDR3 has 15 amino acids. Trimming took 4 bases from V and 7 from J, leaving 16 bases between them. This CDR3 is CASSPHQGNSEKLFF. Here the CDR3 DNA reads TGCGCCAGCAGCCCCCACCAGGGGAATTCTGAAAAACTGTTTTTT.

The rearrangement joins TRBV6-1 to TRBJ2-7, with D perhaps matching TRBD2 (6 bases). The CDR3 consists of 18 residues. Germline loops: CDR1 MNHNS, CDR2 SASEGT. V was shortened by 3 bases and J by 6 bases, with 27 bases between the two germline ends. The CDR3 spells CASSDRIANVRGISEQYF. Written as DNA, the CDR3 is TGTGCCAGCAGTGACCGAATTGCAAACGTGCGGGGAATTAGCGAGCAGTACTTC.

The rearrangement uses TRBV7-6 and TRBJ2-3; the D call may be TRBD1 or TRBD2 (5 bases each). Trimming left V 1 base short and J 4 bases short, with 12 bases between. Germline V gene data show CDR1 as SGHVS and CDR2 as FNYEAQ. The CDR3 loop spans 15 amino acids. The chain's CDR3 is CASSLDRDGSDTQYF. In nucleotides, the CDR3 is TGTGCCAGCAGCTTAGACCGGGACGGTTCAGATACGCAGTATTTT.

The CDR3 spells CASSWTGENNSPLHF. In DNA, the CDR3 is TGTGCCAGCAGCTGGACAGGAGAGAATAATTCACCCCTCCACTTT. This chain connects TRBV7-9 to TRBJ1-6; 7 bases line up with TRBD1. From germline, CDR1 is SEHNR and CDR2 FQNEAQ (reference sequence). Unmatched junction bases numbered 5, after V lost 4 bases and J lost 5 bases. The CDR3 length is 15 residues.

This chain uses TRBV28 with TRBJ1-2; 7 nucleotides align to TRBD1. Germline V gene lookup returns CDR1 MDHEN and CDR2 SYDVKM. The trim removed 8 bases at V and 8 bases at J, leaving 17 bases unmatched. The CDR3 covers 15 residues. This chain's CDR3 is CASAAPRGGARGYTF. CDR3 nucleotides: TGTGCCAGCGCGGCCCCCAGGGGGGGGGCTAGGGGCTACACCTTC.

The chain combines TRBV7-9 with TRBJ1-1; 7 nucleotides align to TRBD1. The CDR3 is 15 amino acids. The germline V gene has CDR1 SEHNR and CDR2 FQNEAQ (reference sequence). V dropped 2 bases and J dropped 4; count of bases not matched to a gene: 7. CDR3 region: CASSLKGQFGTEAFF. In DNA, the CDR3 is TGTGCCAGCAGCTTAAAGGGACAGTTCGGCACTGAAGCTTTCTTT.

V is TRBV11-2 and J is TRBJ1-2; D perhaps matches TRBD1 (5 bases). The V and J ends lost 4 bases and 4 bases respectively, with 19 bases between them. Germline lookup yields CDR1 SGHAT and CDR2 FQNNGV. CDR3 length: 16 amino acids. CDR3 in DNA: TGTGCCAGCAGCTCCCAGGTGGGGCCTTCATCCTATGGCTACACCTTC. Protein product: CASSSQVGPSSYGYTF.

The genes are TRBV12-3 or TRBV12-4 and TRBJ1-2; 8 bases fit TRBD1. The CDR3 length is 13 residues. V dropped 6 bases and J dropped 4; count of bases not matched to a gene: 4. CDR3 DNA sequence: TGTGCCAGCAGACCGGGACAGGTCTATGGCTACACCTTC. Translating gives CASRPGQVYGYTF.

This clone was found once. This chain joins TRBV2 and TRBJ2-1; D gene unclear. Germline lookup yields CDR1 SNHLY and CDR2 FYNNEI. This CDR3 has 8 residues. V gave up 3 bases and J gave up 15 bases, with 3 bases separating them. CDR3 sequence: CASSDTFF. The CDR3 DNA is TGTGCCAGCAGTGATACGTTCTTC.

This chain connects TRBV3-1 (or the pseudogene TRBV3-2) to TRBJ1-3; no definite D call. Trimming stripped 0 bases from V and 0 bases from J, with 9 bases between. Germline CDR1 reads LGHDT; CDR2 reads YNNKEL (reference sequence). The CDR3 is 16 residues long. The CDR3 region has the DNA TGTGCCAGCAGCCAAGATCATGGGTACTCTGGAAACACCATATATTTT. Translated, it gives CASSQDHGYSGNTIYF.

The chain joins TRBV6-2 or TRBV6-3 to TRBJ2-1; 7 bases are a match to TRBD1. This CDR3 region has 16 residues. Germline V lookup: CDR1 MNHEY, CDR2 SVGEGT. Trimming at V came to 4 bases and at J to 0 bases, leaving 6 bases not matched to a gene. CDR3: CASSSPDRISYNEQFF. The CDR3 DNA reads as TGTGCCAGCAGTTCCCCGGACAGGATCTCCTACAATGAGCAGTTCTTC.

The gene calls are TRBV11-1 and TRBJ1-1; 7 bases align to TRBD1. The germline CDR1 and CDR2 sequences are SGHAT and FQDESV (reference sequence). Trimming at V came to 4 bases and at J to 7 bases, leaving 6 bases not matched to a gene. CDR3 length equals 13 residues. The DNA of the CDR3 is TGTGCCAGCAGCTATACACAGGGGCGTGAAGCTTTCTTT. Translated: CASSYTQGREAFF. The full variable domain, its missing parts supplied by reference TRBV11-1 and TRBJ1-1, is EAEVAQSPRYKITEKSQAVAFWCDPISGHATLYWYRQILGQGPELLVQFQDESVVDDSQLPKDRFSAERLKGVDSTLKIQPAELGDSAMYLCASSYTQGREAFFGQGTRLTVV.

The rearrangement links TRBV7-8 to TRBJ1-6; no firm D call. The V and J ends lost 4 bases and 8 bases respectively, with 9 bases between them. CDR3 size: 13 residues. Germline CDR1 and CDR2: SGHVS and FQNEAQ. The CDR3 coding sequence is TGTGCCAGCAGCTCCCAGACGGATTCACCCCTCCACTTT. Amino acids: CASSSQTDSPLHF.

The J gene is TRBJ2-7, the V gene TRBV6-5; D is unclear. Looked up from germline, CDR1 is MNHEY and CDR2 is SVGAGI. This CDR3 has 13 amino acids. Trimming took 2 bases from V and 2 from J, leaving 7 bases between them. The CDR3 DNA follows: TGTGCCAGCAGTTACACAATAGCCTACGAGCAGTACTTC. This codes for CASSYTIAYEQYF.

The V gene is TRBV27, the J gene TRBJ2-7, with D uncertain. Trimming stripped 3 bases from V and 3 bases from J, with 9 bases between. From germline, CDR1 is MNHEY and CDR2 SMNVEV (reference sequence). The CDR3 runs 13 residues. CDR3 sequence reads: CASSFRMGYEQYF. In DNA, the CDR3 is TGTGCCAGCAGTTTCCGAATGGGCTACGAGCAGTACTTC.

The chain carries TRBV7-9 and TRBJ2-7; D gene unclear. V dropped 3 bases and J dropped 7 bases, with 7 bases sitting between them. Per germline, CDR1 SEHNR and CDR2 FQNEAQ (reference sequence). The CDR3 is made up of 11 amino acids. For the CDR3, the DNA is TGTGCCAGCAGCTTCGGGTCTGAGCAGTACTTC. As protein: CASSFGSEQYF.

This clone was found once. The chain combines TRBV2 with TRBJ1-1; D is possibly TRBD1 (6 bases). The CDR3 covers 13 residues. Trimming took 5 bases from V and 2 from J, leaving 9 bases between them. Germline V gives CDR1 SNHLY, CDR2 FYNNEI. CDR3 in amino acids: CASSQDRNTEAFF. In DNA, the CDR3 is TGTGCCAGCAGTCAGGACAGAAACACTGAAGCTTTCTTT.